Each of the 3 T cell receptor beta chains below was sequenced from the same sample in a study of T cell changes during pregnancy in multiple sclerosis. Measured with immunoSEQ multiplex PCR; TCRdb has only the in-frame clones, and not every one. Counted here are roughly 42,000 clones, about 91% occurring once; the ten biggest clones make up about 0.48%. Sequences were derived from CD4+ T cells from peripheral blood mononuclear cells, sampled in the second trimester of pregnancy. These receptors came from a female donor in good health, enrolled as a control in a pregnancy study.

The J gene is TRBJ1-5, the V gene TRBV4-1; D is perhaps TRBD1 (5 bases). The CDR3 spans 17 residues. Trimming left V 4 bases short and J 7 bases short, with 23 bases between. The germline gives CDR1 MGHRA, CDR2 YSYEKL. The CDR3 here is CASSLPSGVGIRQPQHF. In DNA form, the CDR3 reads TGCGCCAGCAGCCTGCCTTCGGGGGTAGGGATCCGGCAGCCCCAGCATTTT.

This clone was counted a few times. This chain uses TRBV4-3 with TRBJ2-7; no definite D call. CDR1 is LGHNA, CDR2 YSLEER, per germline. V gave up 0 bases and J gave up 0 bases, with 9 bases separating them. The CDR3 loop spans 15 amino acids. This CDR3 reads CASSQEVGLSYEQYF. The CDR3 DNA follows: TGCGCCAGCAGCCAAGAAGTGGGCCTCTCCTACGAGCAGTACTTC.

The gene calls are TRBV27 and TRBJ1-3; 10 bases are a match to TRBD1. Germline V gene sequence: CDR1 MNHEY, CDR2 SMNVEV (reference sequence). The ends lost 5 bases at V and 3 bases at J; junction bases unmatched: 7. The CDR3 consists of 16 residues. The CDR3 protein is CASSARQGARGNTIYF. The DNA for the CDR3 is TGTGCCAGCAGTGCACGACAGGGGGCTCGTGGAAACACCATATATTTT.